Included here is one T cell receptor beta chain sequence, with context. The specificity of this receptor is unknown. Per-base quality was not reported, and no clone a single base away is much larger than it. This sample stems from a study of blood T cell repertoires in COVID-19 (dated by TCRdb to the early 2020s). Background for the entire study: Samples covering the acute and convalescent phases of COVID-19 were provided by collaborators in the United States, Italy and Spain. The dataset comprised deeply sampled blood TCRbeta repertoires from subjects exposed to, actively infected with, or recovered from COVID-19. Sample metadata almost always included a de-identified subject ID, COVID-19 status, age in years and sex. The prospective study material was composed of cDNA or gDNA derived from T cells, B-cell-depleted T cells, or PBMCs. Where HLA class I and class II types were available, the types were taken from metadata supplied by the sample provider, not from assay-based typing. The samples were drawn from two sources: the first 160 participants of the ongoing ImmuneRACE study, and 1,254 subjects contributed by 6 global collaborators. The repertoires were released in a freely available public database meant as a resource for research on the immune response to SARS-CoV-2.

TCRbeta CDR3 regions were amplified from genomic DNA using the immunoSEQ Assay, a bias-controlled multiplex PCR. Regarding the original processing steps: Within the assay, amplification of reference gene primers was used to estimate how many nucleated cells each sample contained. To quantify the absolute abundance of each unique TCRbeta CDR3 rearrangement, sequence reads were collapsed and filtered. For each sample, productive Simpson clonality was calculated as the square root of Simpson's diversity index over productive rearrangements. Held by TCRdb, this immuneACCESS table contains in-frame sequences only and omits some clones. Under half of the omission traces to an unresolved V gene where checked; the cause of the rest is unknown. V and J calls plus clone size are reproduced from that table; the DNA served to infer D and trimming. The sample yields 300,000 to 350,000 clones; roughly 87% were counted once. Around 10% of the sample belongs to the ten largest clones.

Summary of the overall study and its limitations: Clinical and demographic metadata were provided uncurated, with the amount varying by source and participant.

One collaborating source in Seattle enrolled patients while the patients were actively infected and followed the patients over time throughout the course of disease. The collaborating institutions used their own protocols to collect whole blood in K2EDTA tubes. For TCRbeta analysis, collaborators shipped samples in one of three forms: frozen whole blood, isolated PBMCs, or DNA extracted from either of those sample types. The receptor comes from a man aged 25 to 40 with COVID-19, enrolled during active disease. The specimen sequenced was peripheral blood.

The nucleotide sequence reads as follows: TGTGCCAGCAGTGACACCGTAGCGGGAGGAGGCAATGAGCAGTTCTTC. This translates into CASSDTVAGGGNEQFF. The chain joins TRBV6-4 to TRBJ2-1, with 10 central nucleotides matching TRBD2. At the junction V is shortened by 2 bases and J by 6 bases; bases outside the gene matches: 7. The CDR3 starts with the cysteine, ends with the phenylalanine, and has 16 residues. Here the CDR3 DNA is all that survives: 48 bases in frame from base 1. From a lookup of the germline V gene, CDR1 and CDR2 are MRHNA and SNTAGT.